A few counts support the clone carrying this T cell receptor (beta chain). No antigen is known for it. These data belong to a study of beta chain features in type 1 diabetes. Study in general: No patient-donor differences in age, gender, total cells or subset yield. Study outcomes and limitations: There were fewer insertions and more deletions at the VDJ junctions of type 1 diabetes patients. Significant though moderate, a shortening of TCRB CDR3s appeared in all four CD4+ subsets of Type 1 diabetes patients.

Sorting based on CD45RO/CCR7/CD25/CD127/CD95/CD27 separated CD4+ naive, central memory, regulatory and stem cell-like memory cells. Purity exceeded 95% in all sorted populations. Every isolated RNA sample was fully reverse transcribed, so sequencing captured expressed TCRB transcripts. Repertoires were generated with immunoSEQ multiplex PCR, while TCRdb's copy carries only in-frame clones and drops some. The sample shows 630,000 or so clones, roughly 13% of them seen only once. CDR3 size: 15 residues. J gave up 2 bases and V 2 bases, and 4 bases lay outside the gene matches. Germline V gives CDR1 MDHEN, CDR2 SYDVKM.

The material sequenced was naive CD4+ T cells from blood. The sequence was collected from a man aged 18 to 35 with type 1 diabetes. J is TRBJ2-7 and V is TRBV28; TRBD1 matches at 9 bases. The DNA of the CDR3 is TGTGCCAGCAGTTTAAGGGGACAGGGCCCCTACGAGCAGTACTTC. This sequence encodes CASSLRGQGPYEQYF.